Ten or more counts support the clone carrying this T cell receptor (beta chain). Its antigen remains unknown. Sample-barcoded 5' priming and a J-beta primer mix drove a second PCR of roughly 6 to 12 cycles. Each cDNA molecule carried a tag from a template-switch adaptor that contained 12 random nucleotides. Each CDR3 protein is one row after TCRdb ran MiXCR on the 5' RACE reads. The sample has about 700,000 distinct CDR3 sequences, about 32% seen once. Germline V gene data show CDR1 as LGHDT and CDR2 as YNNKEL (reference sequence). CDR3 length: 15 residues. V was cut by 3 bases and J by 2 bases, with 11 bases left in between. The data originate from a study of blood T cells in healthy people across ages. General observations from the study: Because donor CMV status was unknown, expanded clonotype changes were possibly confounded. Whereas aged donors had fewer naive CD4+ cells, long-lived donors had more of them and higher diversity. A strong correlation was found between TCR beta diversity and the percentage of naive T cells.

Source material: blood. The receptor comes from a woman older than 75 in good health. The chain has TRBV3-1 and TRBJ2-1; D possibly corresponds to TRBD1 (5 bases). The chain's CDR3 is CASSQNTGPYNEQFF. In DNA, the CDR3 is TGTGCCAGCAGCCAGAACACAGGTCCCTACAATGAGCAGTTCTTC.